This TCR beta chain derives from a study of blood T cells in healthy people across ages (dated by TCRdb to 2013 to 2016). For the wider study: In model experiments, template switching captured roughly one uniquely barcoded TCR beta cDNA molecule for every two T cells. The study measured age-related changes in TCR beta repertoire diversity using deep sequencing normalized with unique cDNA molecular identifiers. The donors were divided into four age groups: young (average about 15 years), middle-aged (about 39), aged (about 60) and long-lived (about 84). To avoid experimental bias, donors of different ages were spread randomly across the sequencing lanes. Using the same blood draw, the study looked at two additional independent replicas of 1 million unique cDNA reads for two donors, one aged 18 to 29 and the other aged 80 or older. The study at large found these results: Conclusive comparison of naive and antigen-experienced compartments was prevented by the profiling of bulk unsorted PBMCs. The CMV infection status of donors was not known, potentially confounding age-related changes in expanded clonotypes. Compared with the aged group, the long-lived group had more naive CD4+ T cells, fewer expanded clones and increased TCR diversity, suggesting age selection. Estimates of total diversity based on one million sequenced T cells were considered lower bounds and underestimates. The percentage of naive T cells measured by flow cytometry correlated strongly with observed TCR beta diversity. Observed TCR beta diversity per million T cells fell roughly linearly with age, and a significant reduction was already apparent by age around 36.

Library preparation was by 5' RACE. Sequenced on an Illumina HiSeq 2500. A second PCR of roughly 7 to 12 cycles was run with a J-beta primer mix and a sample-barcoded 5' primer. A template-switch 5' adaptor carrying 12 random nucleotides introduced a unique molecular identifier onto each TCR beta cDNA molecule. Each sample yielded at least 2.5 million CDR3-containing paired-end reads. First-strand cDNA synthesis was performed from all RNA using the Mint cDNA synthesis kit, with priming by a TRBC-specific oligonucleotide. All cDNA was treated with uracil-DNA glycosylase and then went through a first 18-cycle PCR with the universal primers M1SS and BC2_uni_R. As for the original processing: Each sample was normalized by randomly selecting 1 million high-quality reads, each carrying a distinct molecular identifier. Reads sharing molecular identifiers were discarded rather than binned into consensus sequences. CDR3 identification, clonotype clustering and error correction used MiTCR with a Q25 quality threshold and the strictest error-elimination algorithm. A nonparametric unseen species model with Euler transformation was used to estimate a lower bound on total TCR beta diversity. TCRdb trimmed the raw reads at Q25, called clones with MiXCR and kept productive beta chains. Every CDR3 protein is listed once, alongside the most common genes and DNA of its rows. In this record, the V and J calls reflect TCRdb's handling and not the investigators' own analysis. This sample comprises roughly 2 million distinct CDR3 sequences, less than 50% of them detected only once. Approximately 2.1% of the sample lies in the top ten.

In this sample, this clonotype turned up a few times. What this receptor recognizes is not known. Base qualities are missing; no much larger clone stands one base away. Per the germline V gene, SGHTA is the CDR1 and FQGTGA is the CDR2. At the junction V is shortened by 0 bases and J by 5 bases; bases outside the gene matches: 6. The CDR3 sequence holds 17 residues, the cysteine and phenylalanine included. Only the CDR3 part of the read is kept: 51 bases, read in frame from the first base. The approximately 41 donors, aged about 6 to 95 years, were systemically healthy Caucasian individuals from Russia. Ten milliliters of peripheral blood were drawn from each donor into EDTA-treated Vacutainer tubes. Ficoll-Paque density-gradient centrifugation was used to isolate PBMCs, with at least 7 million obtained per sample. Total RNA was extracted from PBMCs with Trizol reagent, with at least 6 micrograms obtained per sample. For every donor, flow cytometry on a PBMC aliquot measured the percentage of naive CD45RAhigh/CD27high T cells.

This receptor was identified in a woman between 40 and 55 years old in good health. The sample was blood. The chain uses TRBV7-3 and TRBJ2-1; 11 bases in the middle match TRBD2. The CDR3 region has the sequence CASSLTFRLAGNNEQFF. The base sequence is TGTGCCAGCAGCTTAACCTTCAGACTAGCGGGAAACAATGAGCAGTTCTTC.